The 27 T cell receptor beta chains presented below share a single source sample, sequenced in a study of tumor-infiltrating lymphocytes in oesophageal squamous cell carcinoma (TCRdb year 2016). The library was prepared using PCR. TCRdb lists the instrument as Illumina HiSeq 2000. The raw public data were reprocessed by TCRdb itself: fastp quality trimming at Q25, MiXCR clonotype calling, in-frame beta chains only. Rows with one shared CDR3 protein collapse into an entry with the most common genes and DNA. The sample data list approximately 18,000 distinct CDR3 sequences, and 40% of these were observed just once. The top ten constitute roughly 6.4% of the sample. Sequencing input: blood. These receptors all stem from a male donor with esophageal squamous cell carcinoma.

The chain employs TRBV7-4 and TRBJ2-4; 14 bases are shared with TRBD2. The last part of the DNA fits TRBJ2-5 better; the J call may be wrong. This CDR3 contains 16 residues. CDR1 is SGHVT and CDR2 is SQSDAQ in the germline V gene. The CDR3: CASSKTSGRAGETQYF. The CDR3 DNA sequence: TGTGCCAGCAGCAAGACTAGCGGGAGGGCCGGAGAGACCCAGTACTTC.

A word on this clonotype: The CDR3 carries no conserved terminal phenylalanine or tryptophan, so it likely arises from a read error. It is unclear where the CDR3 begins or ends on the DNA, so no DNA is shown, and the CDR3 is as TCRdb lists it. This chain connects TRBV7-8 to TRBJ1-6. Germline V gives CDR1 SGHVS, CDR2 FQNEAQ. With termini counted, the CDR3 has 18 amino acids. The CDR3 region is CASSPLLAGGNNEQFFGP.

This clonotype was counted many times. The chain combines TRBV5-1 with TRBJ2-3; 8 bases map to TRBD2. The CDR3 sequence is 17 residues long. With 2 bases clipped from V and 5 bases from J, the junction kept 13 bases outside the gene matches. CDR1 SGHRS and CDR2 YFSETQ come from the germline V gene. CDR3 sequence reads: CASSFTSGTRVVDTQYF. CDR3 DNA: TGCGCCAGCAGCTTCACTTCCGGGACTAGAGTGGTAGATACGCAGTATTTT.

This clonotype was counted only a few times. The chain joins TRBV7-6 to TRBJ2-4; D call uncertain. The last part of the DNA fits TRBJ2-7 better; the J call may be wrong. Germline CDR1 and CDR2: SGHVS and FNYEAQ. The CDR3 spans 13 residues. CDR3 in DNA: TGTGCCAGCAGCTTAGCGGCCATTTACGAGCAGTACTTC. Translation: CASSLAAIYEQYF.

This clonotype is medium-sized within its sample. The V call is TRBV6-1, the J call TRBJ1-2, with D maybe TRBD1 (6 bases). Germline V lookup: CDR1 MNHNS, CDR2 SASEGT. With 3 bases removed from V and 6 bases from J, the gap between germline ends came to 14 bases. The CDR3 contains 14 residues. The CDR3 bases are TGTGCCAGCAGTGAGGGGGGGGCTGGGAATGGCTACACCTTC. Translated, it gives CASSEGGAGNGYTF.

Within the sample, this clonotype is medium-sized. CDR3 nucleotides: TGTGCCAGCTATCATGGGGACAGCAGACCCTATGGCTACACCTTC. Translated: CASYHGDSRPYGYTF. The chain uses TRBV6-1 and TRBJ1-2; 7 bases fit TRBD1. The ends lost 8 bases at V and 4 bases at J; junction bases unmatched: 13. This CDR3 is 15 amino acids long. Germline CDR1 and CDR2: MNHNS and SASEGT.

J is TRBJ2-1 and V is TRBV7-2; 8 nucleotides agree with TRBD1. The J call may be incorrect, as the DNA end agrees better with TRBJ2-7. Germline V gene data show CDR1 as SGHTA and CDR2 as FQGNSA. This CDR3 is built from 14 residues. The CDR3 spells CASSQLGQGYEQYF. The CDR3 nucleotides are TGTGCCAGCAGCCAACTCGGACAGGGCTACGAGCAGTACTTC.

This clonotype was seen only a few times. The V gene is TRBV10-2, the J gene TRBJ2-1; 7 bases agree with TRBD2. There are 15 residues in the CDR3. Trimming at V came to 7 bases and at J to 4 bases, leaving 10 bases not matched to a gene. Germline CDR1 WSHSY, CDR2 SAAADI. CDR3 sequence reads: CASTTSGNRYNEQFF. CDR3 nucleotides: TGCGCCAGCACTACAAGCGGGAATCGGTACAATGAGCAGTTCTTC.

This clonotype is labeled as medium-sized (0.01 to 0.1%). The rearrangement joins TRBV7-9 to TRBJ2-1, with 11 bases matching TRBD2. Germline-derived CDR1 and CDR2 are SEHNR and FQNEAQ (reference sequence). V lost 3 bases, J lost 9 bases, and 7 bases stayed unmatched. This CDR3 has 15 amino acids. CDR3 coding DNA: TGTGCCAGCAGCTTCCCGACTAGCGGGGTCGGTGAGCAGTTCTTC. Residues: CASSFPTSGVGEQFF. Supplemented by reference TRBV7-9 and TRBJ2-1, the full variable domain reads DTGVSQNPRHKITKRGQNVTFRCDPISEHNRLYWYRQTLGQGPEFLTYFQNEAQLEKSRLLSDRFSAERPKGSFSTLEIQRTEQGDSAMYLCASSFPTSGVGEQFFGPGTRLTVL.

This clonotype was observed many times. CDR3 sequence reads: CASSVSGANVLTF. DNA of the CDR3: TGCGCCAGCAGTGTGTCTGGGGCCAACGTCCTGACTTTC. The chain couples TRBV10-2 to TRBJ2-6; D uncertain. The CDR3 contains 13 residues. V was pared by 4 bases and J by 1 base, with 2 bases between. The germline V gene has CDR1 WSHSY and CDR2 SAAADI.

By share of the sample, this clonotype is medium-sized. V is TRBV12-3 or TRBV12-4 and J is TRBJ2-3; weak D call: TRBD2 (6 bases). CDR3 length: 14 residues. Trimming left V 2 bases short and J 5 bases short, with 11 bases between. The DNA for the CDR3 is TGTGCCAGCAGTTTATGGGGGGACCTAGATACGCAGTATTTT. It encodes CASSLWGDLDTQYF.

In its sample, this clonotype ranks as medium-sized. This chain links TRBV6-1 with TRBJ2-7; 7 bases are a match to TRBD1. The CDR3 has 14 residues. V lost 9 bases and J lost 3; bases outside the gene matches: 11. Germline CDR1 is MNHNS and CDR2 is SASEGT. The DNA of the CDR3 is TGTGCCAGGGGAGAAGAGGACAGGAGCTACGAGCAGTACTTC. It is translated as CARGEEDRSYEQYF.

A word on this clonotype: A read error is likely, as this CDR3 ends without the conserved phenylalanine or tryptophan. It is unclear where the CDR3 begins or ends on the DNA, so no DNA is shown, and the CDR3 is as TCRdb lists it. This rearrangement joins TRBV7-6 to TRBJ2-6. The germline gives CDR1 SGHVS, CDR2 FNYEAQ. The CDR3 is made up of 8 amino acids, end residues included. The CDR3 spells CASSTTDQ.

This clonotype was seen ten or more times. The chain has TRBV19 and TRBJ1-1; D ambiguous. The CDR3 runs 13 residues. From germline, CDR1 is LNHDA and CDR2 SQIVND (reference sequence). Trimming took 3 bases from V and 0 from J, leaving 5 bases between them. The CDR3 bases are TGTGCCAGTAGTATGTGGTTGAACACTGAAGCTTTCTTT. It codes for CASSMWLNTEAFF. The full variable domain, with the rest looked up from reference TRBV19 and TRBJ1-1, is DGGITQSPKYLFRKEGQNVTLSCEQNLNHDAMYWYRQDPGQGLRLIYYSQIVNDFQKGDIAEGYSVSREKKESFPLTVTSAQKNPTAFYLCASSMWLNTEAFFGQGTRLTVV.

At least ten counts were recorded for this clonotype. The CDR3 region is CASIRSGRLGEQYF. The DNA for the CDR3 is TGTGCCAGCATAAGGAGCGGGAGGCTGGGGGAGCAGTACTTC. V usage is TRBV28 and J usage is TRBJ2-7; the match to TRBD2 covers 9 bases. With V trimmed by 7 bases and J by 7 bases, 11 bases remained unmatched. Per germline, CDR1 MDHEN and CDR2 SYDVKM. This CDR3 region has 14 residues.

This clonotype has a count of ten or more. The V and J genes are TRBV5-6 and TRBJ2-1, with a tentative D call TRBD2 (5 bases). The germline gives CDR1 SGHDT, CDR2 YYEEEE. Trimming left V 0 bases short and J 4 bases short, with 8 bases between. This CDR3 has 14 amino acids. In DNA form, the CDR3 reads TGTGCCAGCAGCTTGGGGAGCGGATACAATGAGCAGTTCTTC. Translation: CASSLGSGYNEQFF.

This clonotype was recorded only once. The rearrangement uses TRBV6-5 and TRBJ2-3; perhaps D is TRBD1 or TRBD2 (7 bases each). The J call is uncertain, as TRBJ2-7 better fits the DNA end. The length of the CDR3 is 18 residues. Germline CDR1 MNHEY, CDR2 SVGAGI. Written as DNA, the CDR3 is TGTGCCAGCAGTGGGGGGGGACAGCTAAACGGACGCACAGATACGCAGTACTTC. Its translation: CASSGGGQLNGRTDTQYF.

Remarks on this clonotype: Germline and junction disagree at one end, which may indicate a read error. The chain joins TRBV7-2 to TRBJ2-7; 12 nucleotides agree with TRBD1. This CDR3 has 14 amino acids. CDR1 is SGHTA, CDR2 FQGNSA, per germline. CDR3 in DNA: TGTGCCAGCAGCCTGGGACAGGGGGCCGGGGAGCTGTACTTC. The encoded protein is CASSLGQGAGELYF.

The count of this clonotype is one. CDR3 loop: CASSVGNEQFF. CDR3 nucleotides: TGTGCCAGCAGTGTCGGGAATGAGCAGTTCTTC. The V and J genes are TRBV6-6 and TRBJ2-3; D gene uncertain. The J call is uncertain, as TRBJ2-1 better fits the DNA end. The CDR3 length is 11 residues. CDR1 is MNHNY, CDR2 SVGAGI, per germline (reference sequence).

This clonotype was counted at least ten times. V and J are TRBV15 and TRBJ2-1; perhaps D is TRBD1 or TRBD2 (5 bases each). From germline, CDR1 is LNHNV and CDR2 YYDKDF (reference sequence). The V end was cut by 2 bases, the J end by 8 bases, with 16 bases between. This CDR3 has 15 residues. Here the CDR3 reads CATSRRGAMGDEQFF. CDR3 nucleotide sequence: TGTGCCACCAGCAGAAGGGGCGCCATGGGGGATGAGCAGTTCTTC.

The CDR3 DNA reads as TGTGCCAGCAGAACCGGGACAGGGTCGAACTACGAGCAGTACTTC. It codes for CASRTGTGSNYEQYF. The chain joins TRBV6-1 to TRBJ2-5; TRBD1 agrees at 9 bases. Judging by the DNA end, TRBJ2-7 fits better; the J call may be wrong. This CDR3 comprises 15 residues. CDR1 is MNHNS and CDR2 is SASEGT in the germline V gene.

The V call is TRBV7-2, the J call TRBJ2-4; D gene unclear. The J call is in doubt because the DNA end fits TRBJ2-1 better. CDR3 length: 15 amino acids. CDR1 SGHTA and CDR2 FQGNSA come from the germline V gene. The CDR3 sequence is CASSFSTWAGNEQFF. The DNA for the CDR3 is TGTGCCAGCAGTTTCTCAACATGGGCCGGGAATGAGCAGTTCTTC.

This chain joins TRBV7-9 and TRBJ1-1; D not resolved. Trimming stripped 6 bases from V and 7 bases from J, with 12 bases between. This CDR3 has 12 amino acids. In germline, CDR1 is SEHNR, CDR2 FQNEAQ (reference sequence). The CDR3 reads CASSQDGYEAFF. CDR3 nucleotide sequence: TGTGCCAGCAGTCAGGACGGTTATGAAGCTTTCTTT.

Of note for this clonotype: No conserved phenylalanine or tryptophan is present at the end of the CDR3, so a read error is the likely explanation. It is unclear where the CDR3 begins or ends on the DNA, so no DNA is shown, and the CDR3 is as TCRdb lists it. The CDR3 sequence: CASSRGQNYGYTFGS. This sequence joins TRBV28 and TRBJ2-7; whether TRBD1, the table's D call, matches the DNA was not checked. The CDR3 sequence runs 15 residues, both termini included. Germline CDR1 is MDHEN and CDR2 is SYDVKM.

Only one count was recorded for this clonotype. The chain carries TRBV10-2 and TRBJ1-5; perhaps TRBD1 as D (6 bases). This CDR3 has 13 amino acids. The germline gives CDR1 WSHSY, CDR2 SAAADI. Trimming took off 5 bases at V and 2 bases at J, with 7 bases between the two ends. The CDR3 sequence: CASSRQGNQPQHF. The DNA for the CDR3 is TGCGCCAGCAGTCGACAGGGCAATCAGCCCCAGCATTTT.

This clonotype has at least ten counts. The chain employs TRBV5-6 and TRBJ2-3; TRBD2 agrees at 7 bases. CDR1 is SGHDT and CDR2 is YYEEEE in the germline V gene. Trimming removed 2 bases from V and 0 bases from J; junction bases left unmatched: 3. This CDR3 comprises 15 residues. The CDR3 protein is CASSFPSGSTDTQYF. CDR3 in DNA: TGTGCCAGCAGCTTCCCTAGCGGCAGCACAGATACGCAGTATTTT.

Concerning this clonotype itself: A much larger clone sits a single nucleotide away, making a read error possible. V and J are TRBV4-1 and TRBJ2-1; D is possibly TRBD2 (5 bases). Germline lookup yields CDR1 MGHRA and CDR2 YSYEKL. Trimming removed 0 bases at V and 15 bases at J, with 21 bases between. The CDR3 is made up of 15 amino acids. The CDR3 coding sequence is TGCGCCAGCAGCCAAGATGTTGGGCCGGGAAAGCTCCGGTTCTTC. Translated, it gives CASSQDVGPGKLRFF.